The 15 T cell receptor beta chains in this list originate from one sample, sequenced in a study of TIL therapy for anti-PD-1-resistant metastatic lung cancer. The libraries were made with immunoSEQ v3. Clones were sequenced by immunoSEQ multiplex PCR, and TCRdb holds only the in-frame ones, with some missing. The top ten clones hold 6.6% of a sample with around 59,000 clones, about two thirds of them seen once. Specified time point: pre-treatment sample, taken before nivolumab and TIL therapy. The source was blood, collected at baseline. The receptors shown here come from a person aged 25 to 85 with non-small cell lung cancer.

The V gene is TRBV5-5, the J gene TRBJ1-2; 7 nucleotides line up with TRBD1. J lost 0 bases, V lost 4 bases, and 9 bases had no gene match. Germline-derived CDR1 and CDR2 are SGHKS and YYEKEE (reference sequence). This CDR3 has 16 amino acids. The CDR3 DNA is TGTGCCAGCAGCCCCTGGGACAGTGAAGCTAACTATGGCTACACCTTC. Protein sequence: CASSPWDSEANYGYTF.

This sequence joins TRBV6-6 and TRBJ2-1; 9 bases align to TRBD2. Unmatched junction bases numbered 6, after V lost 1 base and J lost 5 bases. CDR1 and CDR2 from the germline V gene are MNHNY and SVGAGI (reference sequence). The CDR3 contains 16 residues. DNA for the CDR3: TGTGCCAGCAGTTACTTAGGACTAGCGACCCACAATGAGCAGTTCTTC. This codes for CASSYLGLATHNEQFF.

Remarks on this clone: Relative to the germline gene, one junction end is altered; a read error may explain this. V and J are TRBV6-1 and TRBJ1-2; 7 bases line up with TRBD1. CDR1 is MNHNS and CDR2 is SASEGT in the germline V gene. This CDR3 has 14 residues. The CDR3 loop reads CASSPRGYNDGYTF. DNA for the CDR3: TGTGCCAGCAGCCCCAGGGGGTATAACGATGGCTACACCTTC.

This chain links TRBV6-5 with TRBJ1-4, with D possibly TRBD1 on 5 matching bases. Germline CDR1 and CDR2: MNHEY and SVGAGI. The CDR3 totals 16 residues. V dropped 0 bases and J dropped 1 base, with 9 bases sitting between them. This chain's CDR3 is CASSYSGGGTNEKLFF. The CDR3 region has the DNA TGTGCCAGCAGTTACTCCGGGGGTGGAACTAATGAAAAACTGTTTTTT.

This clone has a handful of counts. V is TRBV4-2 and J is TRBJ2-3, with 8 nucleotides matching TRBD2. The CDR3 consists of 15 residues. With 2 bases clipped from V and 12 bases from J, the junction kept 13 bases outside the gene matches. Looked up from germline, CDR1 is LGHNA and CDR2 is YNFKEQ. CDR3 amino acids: CASSQLIGLALEQYF. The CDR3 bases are TGTGCCAGCAGCCAACTTATTGGACTAGCCTTAGAACAGTATTTT.

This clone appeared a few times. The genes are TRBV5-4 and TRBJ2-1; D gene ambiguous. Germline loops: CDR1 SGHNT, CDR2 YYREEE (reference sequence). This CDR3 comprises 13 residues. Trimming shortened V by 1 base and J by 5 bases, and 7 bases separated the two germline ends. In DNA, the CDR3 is TGTGCCAGCAGCTTGCGCAGTAACAATGAGCAGTTCTTC. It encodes CASSLRSNNEQFF.

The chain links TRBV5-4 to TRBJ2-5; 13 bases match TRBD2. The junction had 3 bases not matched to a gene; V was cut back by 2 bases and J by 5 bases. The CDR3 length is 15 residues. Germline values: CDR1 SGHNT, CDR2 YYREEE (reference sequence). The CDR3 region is CASSLLAGGLETQYF. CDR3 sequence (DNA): TGTGCCAGCAGCTTACTAGCGGGGGGGCTGGAGACCCAGTACTTC.

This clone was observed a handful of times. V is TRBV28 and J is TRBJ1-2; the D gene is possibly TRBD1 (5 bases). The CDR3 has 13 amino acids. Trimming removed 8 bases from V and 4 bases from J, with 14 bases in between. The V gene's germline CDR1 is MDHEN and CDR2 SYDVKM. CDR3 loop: CASFVQGSYGYTF. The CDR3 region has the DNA TGTGCCAGCTTTGTCCAGGGAAGCTATGGCTACACCTTC.

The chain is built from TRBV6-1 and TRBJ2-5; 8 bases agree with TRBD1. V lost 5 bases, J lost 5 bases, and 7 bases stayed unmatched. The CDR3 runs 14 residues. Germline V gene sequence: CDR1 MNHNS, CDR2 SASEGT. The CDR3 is CASSRDRSRETQYF. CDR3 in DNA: TGTGCCAGCAGTCGGGACAGGAGTCGGGAGACCCAGTACTTC.

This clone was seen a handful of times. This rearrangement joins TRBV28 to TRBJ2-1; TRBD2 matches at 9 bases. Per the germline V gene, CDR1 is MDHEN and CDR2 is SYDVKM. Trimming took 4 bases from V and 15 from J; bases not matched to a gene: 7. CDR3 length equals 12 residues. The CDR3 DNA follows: TGTGCCAGCAGTTCCGAGCGGGGGGCCCCGTTCTTC. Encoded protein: CASSSERGAPFF.

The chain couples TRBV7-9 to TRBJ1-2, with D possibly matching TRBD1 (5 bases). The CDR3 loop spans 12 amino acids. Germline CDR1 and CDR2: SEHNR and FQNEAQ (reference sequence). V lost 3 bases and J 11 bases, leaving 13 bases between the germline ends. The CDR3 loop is CASSLPGPPYTF. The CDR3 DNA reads TGTGCCAGCAGCTTGCCGGGACCGCCTTACACCTTC.

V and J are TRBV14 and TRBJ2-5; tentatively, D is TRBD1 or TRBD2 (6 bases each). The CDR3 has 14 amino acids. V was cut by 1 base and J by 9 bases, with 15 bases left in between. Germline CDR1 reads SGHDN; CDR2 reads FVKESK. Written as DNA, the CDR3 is TGTGCCAGCAGCCAAGGGGGGGCACCATGGGCCCAGTACTTC. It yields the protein CASSQGGAPWAQYF. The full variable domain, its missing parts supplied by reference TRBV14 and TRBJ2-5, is EAGVTQFPSHSVIEKGQTVTLRCDPISGHDNLYWYRRVMGKEIKFLLHFVKESKQDESGMPNNRFLAERTGGTYSTLKVQPAELEDSGVYFCASSQGGAPWAQYFGPGTRLLVL.

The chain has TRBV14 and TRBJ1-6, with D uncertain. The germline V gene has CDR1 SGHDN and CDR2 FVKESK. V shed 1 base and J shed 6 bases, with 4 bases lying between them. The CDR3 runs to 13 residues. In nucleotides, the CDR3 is TGTGCCAGCAGCCAAGGGCCTAATTCACCCCTCCACTTT. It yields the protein CASSQGPNSPLHF.

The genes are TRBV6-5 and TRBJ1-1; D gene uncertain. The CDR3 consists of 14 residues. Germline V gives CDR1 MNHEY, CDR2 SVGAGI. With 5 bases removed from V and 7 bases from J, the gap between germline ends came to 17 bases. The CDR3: CASSPYVGAIEAFF. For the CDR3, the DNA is TGTGCCAGCAGTCCTTACGTCGGCGCGATTGAAGCTTTCTTT.

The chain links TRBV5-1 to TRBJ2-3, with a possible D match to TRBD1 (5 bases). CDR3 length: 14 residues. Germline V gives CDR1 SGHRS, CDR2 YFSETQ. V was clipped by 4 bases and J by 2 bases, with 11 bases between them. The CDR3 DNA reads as TGCGCCAGCAGCCTACGACAGTTCACAGATACGCAGTATTTT. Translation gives CASSLRQFTDTQYF.